The source of this TCR beta chain is a study of blood T cell repertoires in COVID-19. Overall study: Sites in the United States, Italy and Spain provided acute and convalescent COVID-19 samples. The analysed material was cDNA or gDNA that came from T cells, B-cell-depleted T cells, or PBMCs.

In the authors' methods: Reference gene primer amplification yielded estimated nucleated cell counts. TCRdb's table, derived via immunoSEQ multiplex PCR, lists solely in-frame clones and lacks some. For V, J and clone size, that table is used; D and trimming come from the DNA. Of 150,000 to 250,000 clones detected, approximately 80% appear once; the ten largest clones hold about 6.9%. The germline V gene has CDR1 LGHDT and CDR2 YNNKEL (reference sequence). The CDR3 is 15 residues long. The ends lost 4 bases at V and 6 bases at J; junction bases unmatched: 10. The TCR sequence derives from a human donor with acute or convalescent COVID-19. The donor label of this sample is uncertain. The specimen sequenced was peripheral blood. The J gene is TRBJ2-7, the V gene TRBV3-1 (or the pseudogene TRBV3-2); TRBD1 agrees at 9 bases. CDR3 amino acids: CASSPLGGTGSEQYF. The CDR3 region has the DNA TGTGCCAGCAGCCCCCTCGGGGGGACAGGGAGCGAGCAGTACTTC.